This TCR beta chain was recovered during a study of blood T cell repertoires in COVID-19. Study at large: COVID-19 samples from acute and convalescent phases originated in the United States, Italy and Spain.

J was trimmed by 8 bases and V by 5 bases; bases with no gene match: 9. The CDR3 extends over 14 amino acids. The germline V gene has CDR1 SGHTA and CDR2 FQGTGA. This clone was detected only a few times. As originally analysed: Amplified reference gene primers provided the basis for estimating nucleated cell counts. TCRdb keeps only in-frame clones here, not all; method: immunoSEQ multiplex PCR. For V, J and clone size, that table is used; D and trimming come from the DNA. Here the sample spans some 150,000 clones, about 86% being singletons. The chain is built from TRBV7-3 and TRBJ1-2, with 9 positions matching TRBD1. Sequencing was carried out using peripheral blood. This receptor was identified in a man in his sixties or seventies with acute or convalescent COVID-19. In DNA form, the CDR3 reads TGTGCCAGCAGCATGGACAGGGGAACAGGAGGCTACACCTTC. Translated, it gives CASSMDRGTGGYTF.